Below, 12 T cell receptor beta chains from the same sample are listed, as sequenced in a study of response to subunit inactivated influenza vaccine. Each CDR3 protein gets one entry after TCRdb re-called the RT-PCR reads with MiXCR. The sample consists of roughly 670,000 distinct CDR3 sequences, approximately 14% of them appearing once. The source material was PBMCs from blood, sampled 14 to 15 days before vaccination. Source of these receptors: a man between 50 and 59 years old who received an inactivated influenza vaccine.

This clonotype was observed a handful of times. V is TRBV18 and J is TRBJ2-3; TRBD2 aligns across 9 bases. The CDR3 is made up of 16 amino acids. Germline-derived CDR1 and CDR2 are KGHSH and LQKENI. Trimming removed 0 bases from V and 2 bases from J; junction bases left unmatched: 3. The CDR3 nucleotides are TGTGCCAGCTCACCACCAGGACTAGCGAACACAGATACGCAGTATTTT. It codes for CASSPPGLANTDTQYF.

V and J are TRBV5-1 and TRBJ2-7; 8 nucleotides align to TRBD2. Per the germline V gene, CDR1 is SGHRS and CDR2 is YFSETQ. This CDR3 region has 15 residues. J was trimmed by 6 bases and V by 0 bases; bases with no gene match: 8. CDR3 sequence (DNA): TGCGCCAGCAGCTTGGGTTGGCGGGAGGACGGCGAGCAGTACTTC. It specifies CASSLGWREDGEQYF.

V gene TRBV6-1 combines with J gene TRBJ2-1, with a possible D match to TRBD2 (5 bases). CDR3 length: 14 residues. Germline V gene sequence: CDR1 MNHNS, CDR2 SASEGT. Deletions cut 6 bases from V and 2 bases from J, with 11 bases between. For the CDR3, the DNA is TGTGCCAGCAGATGGCGGGTACCCTACAATGAGCAGTTCTTC. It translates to CASRWRVPYNEQFF.

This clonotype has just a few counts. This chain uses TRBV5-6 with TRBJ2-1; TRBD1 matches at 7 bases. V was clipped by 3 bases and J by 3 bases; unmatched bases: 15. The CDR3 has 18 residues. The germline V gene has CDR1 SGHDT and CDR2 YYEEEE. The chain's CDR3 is CASSSTASDRLDYNEQFF. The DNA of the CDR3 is TGTGCCAGCAGCTCCACAGCCTCGGACAGGTTAGACTACAATGAGCAGTTCTTC. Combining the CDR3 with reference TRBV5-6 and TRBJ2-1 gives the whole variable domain DAGVTQSPTHLIKTRGQQVTLRCSPKSGHDTVSWYQQALGQGPQFIFQYYEEEERQRGNFPDRFSGHQFPNYSSELNVNALLLGDSALYLCASSSTASDRLDYNEQFFGPGTRLTVL.

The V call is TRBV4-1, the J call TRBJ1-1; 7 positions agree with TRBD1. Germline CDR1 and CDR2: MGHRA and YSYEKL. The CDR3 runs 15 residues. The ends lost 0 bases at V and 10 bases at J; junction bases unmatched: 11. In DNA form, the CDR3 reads TGCGCCAGCAGCCAAGAACCTACAGGGGCAGGAAGAGCTTTCTTT. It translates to CASSQEPTGAGRAFF.

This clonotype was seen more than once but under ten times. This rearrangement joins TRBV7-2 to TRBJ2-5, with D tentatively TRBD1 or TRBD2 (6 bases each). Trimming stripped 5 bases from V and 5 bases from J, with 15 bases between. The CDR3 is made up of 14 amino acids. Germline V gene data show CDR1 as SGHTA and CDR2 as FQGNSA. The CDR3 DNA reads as TGTGCCAGCAGCATCGTGGGGGGCAAGGAGACCCAGTACTTC. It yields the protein CASSIVGGKETQYF.

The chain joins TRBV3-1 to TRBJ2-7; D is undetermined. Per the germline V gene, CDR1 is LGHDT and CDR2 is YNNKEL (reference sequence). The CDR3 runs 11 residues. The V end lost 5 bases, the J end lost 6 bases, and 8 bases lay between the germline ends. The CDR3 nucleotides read TGTGCCAGCAGCAAAAGAACCGAGCAGTACTTC. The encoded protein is CASSKRTEQYF.

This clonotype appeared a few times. The CDR3 nucleotides are TGTGCCAGCAGCTCCACTGCTCCGGACAGGGAGGGCGGGGAGCTGTTTTTT. Amino acid sequence: CASSSTAPDREGGELFF. The chain has TRBV28 and TRBJ2-2; possibly TRBD1 for D (8 bases). Trimming took off 6 bases at V and 7 bases at J, with 24 bases between the two ends. The CDR3 is made up of 17 amino acids. Germline V gene lookup returns CDR1 MDHEN and CDR2 SYDVKM.

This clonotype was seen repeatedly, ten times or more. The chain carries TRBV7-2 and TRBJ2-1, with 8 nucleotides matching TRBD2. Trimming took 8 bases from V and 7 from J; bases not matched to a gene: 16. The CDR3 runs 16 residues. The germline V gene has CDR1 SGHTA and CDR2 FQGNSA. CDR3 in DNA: TGTGCCAGCGGGCAGGGTGTAGCGGGAACCCGGAATGAGCAGTTCTTC. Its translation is CASGQGVAGTRNEQFF.

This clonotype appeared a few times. CDR3 in DNA: TGCGCCAGCAGCTTCCAACGTAATGAGCAGTTCTTC. Translation gives CASSFQRNEQFF. J is TRBJ2-1 and V is TRBV5-1, with no clear D. Trimming stripped 2 bases from V and 7 bases from J, with 7 bases between. Germline V gene sequence: CDR1 SGHRS, CDR2 YFSETQ. The CDR3 has 12 residues.

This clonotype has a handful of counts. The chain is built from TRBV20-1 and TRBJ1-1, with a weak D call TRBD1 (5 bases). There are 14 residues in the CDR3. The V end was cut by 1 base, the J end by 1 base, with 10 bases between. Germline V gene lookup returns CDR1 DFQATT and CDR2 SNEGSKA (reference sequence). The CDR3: CSARGGGGNTEAFF. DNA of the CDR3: TGCAGTGCTAGAGGGGGCGGGGGGAACACTGAAGCTTTCTTT.

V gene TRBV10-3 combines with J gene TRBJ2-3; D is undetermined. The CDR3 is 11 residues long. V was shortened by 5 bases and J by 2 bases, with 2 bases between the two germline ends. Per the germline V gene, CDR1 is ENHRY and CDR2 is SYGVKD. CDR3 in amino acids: CAISYTDTQYF. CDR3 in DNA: TGTGCCATCAGTTACACAGATACGCAGTATTTT.